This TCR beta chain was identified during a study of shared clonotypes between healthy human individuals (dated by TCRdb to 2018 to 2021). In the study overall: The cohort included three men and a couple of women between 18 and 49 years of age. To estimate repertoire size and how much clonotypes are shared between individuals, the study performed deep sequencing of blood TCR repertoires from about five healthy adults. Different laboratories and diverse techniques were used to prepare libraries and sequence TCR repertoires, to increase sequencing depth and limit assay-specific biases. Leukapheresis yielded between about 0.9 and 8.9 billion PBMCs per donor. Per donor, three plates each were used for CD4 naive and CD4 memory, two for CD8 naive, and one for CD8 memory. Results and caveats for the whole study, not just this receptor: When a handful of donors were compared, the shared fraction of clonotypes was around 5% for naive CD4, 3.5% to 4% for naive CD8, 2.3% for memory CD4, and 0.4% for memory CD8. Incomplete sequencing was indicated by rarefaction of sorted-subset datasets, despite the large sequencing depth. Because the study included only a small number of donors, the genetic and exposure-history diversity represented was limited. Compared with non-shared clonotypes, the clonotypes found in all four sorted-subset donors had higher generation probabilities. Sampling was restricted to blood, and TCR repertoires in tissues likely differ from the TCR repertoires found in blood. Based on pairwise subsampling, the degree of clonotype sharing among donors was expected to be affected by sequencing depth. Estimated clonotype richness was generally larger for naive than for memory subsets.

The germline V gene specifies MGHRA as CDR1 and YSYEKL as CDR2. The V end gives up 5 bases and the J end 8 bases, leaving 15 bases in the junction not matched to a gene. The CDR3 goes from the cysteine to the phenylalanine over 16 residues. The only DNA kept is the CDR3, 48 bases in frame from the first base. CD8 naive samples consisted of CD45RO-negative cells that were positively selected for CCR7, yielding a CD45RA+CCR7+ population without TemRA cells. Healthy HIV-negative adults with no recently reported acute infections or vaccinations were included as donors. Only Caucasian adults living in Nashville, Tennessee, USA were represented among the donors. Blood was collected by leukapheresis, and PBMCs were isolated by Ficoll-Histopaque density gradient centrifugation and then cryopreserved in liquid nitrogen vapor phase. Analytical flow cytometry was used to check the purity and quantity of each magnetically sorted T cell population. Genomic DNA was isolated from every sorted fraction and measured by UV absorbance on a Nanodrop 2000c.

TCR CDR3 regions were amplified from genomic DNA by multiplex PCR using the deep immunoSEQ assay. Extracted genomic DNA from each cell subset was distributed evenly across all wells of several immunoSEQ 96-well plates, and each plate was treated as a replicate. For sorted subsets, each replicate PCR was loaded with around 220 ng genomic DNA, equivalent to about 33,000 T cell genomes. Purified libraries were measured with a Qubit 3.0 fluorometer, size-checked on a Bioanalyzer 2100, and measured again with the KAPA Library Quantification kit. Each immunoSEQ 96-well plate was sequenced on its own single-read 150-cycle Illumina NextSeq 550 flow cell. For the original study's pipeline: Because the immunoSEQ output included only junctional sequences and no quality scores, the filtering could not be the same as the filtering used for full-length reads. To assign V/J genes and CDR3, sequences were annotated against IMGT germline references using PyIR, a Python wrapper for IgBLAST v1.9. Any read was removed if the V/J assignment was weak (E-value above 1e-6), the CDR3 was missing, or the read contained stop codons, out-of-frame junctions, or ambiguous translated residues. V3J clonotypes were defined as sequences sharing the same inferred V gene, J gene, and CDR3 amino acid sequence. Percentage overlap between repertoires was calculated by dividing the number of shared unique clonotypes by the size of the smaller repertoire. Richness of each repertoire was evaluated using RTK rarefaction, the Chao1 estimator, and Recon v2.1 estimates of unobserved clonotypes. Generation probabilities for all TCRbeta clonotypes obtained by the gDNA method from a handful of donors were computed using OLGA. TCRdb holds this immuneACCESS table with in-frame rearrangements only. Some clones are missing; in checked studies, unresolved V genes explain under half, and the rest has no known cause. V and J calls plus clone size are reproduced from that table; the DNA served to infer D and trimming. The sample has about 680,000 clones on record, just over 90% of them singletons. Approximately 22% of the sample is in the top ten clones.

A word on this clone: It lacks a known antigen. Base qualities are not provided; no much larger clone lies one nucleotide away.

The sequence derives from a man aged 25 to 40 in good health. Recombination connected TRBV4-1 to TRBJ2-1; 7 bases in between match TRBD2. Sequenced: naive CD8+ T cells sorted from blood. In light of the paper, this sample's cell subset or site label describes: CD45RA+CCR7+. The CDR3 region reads CASSTNWDYHADEQFF. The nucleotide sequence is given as TGCGCCAGCAGCACCAATTGGGACTATCACGCGGATGAGCAGTTCTTC.